The clone carrying this T cell receptor beta chain was detected ten times or more. Antigen unknown. The source of the sample is a study of T cells in Graves' hyperthyroidism and ophthalmopathy. On the study more broadly: Peripheral blood specimens were obtained at initial diagnosis, prior to any treatment. Study-level points and caveats: Using 13 V-J features, a model discriminated ophthalmopathy from stable hyperthyroidism.

The investigators amplified TCR beta CDR3 regions from RNA transcripts. A set of HTBI primers served as the primers for a first-round RT-PCR of the TCR CDR3. TCRdb itself ran the multiplex PCR reads through MiXCR, one entry per CDR3 protein. This sample yields 350,000 or so distinct CDR3 sequences, of which 18% are seen a single time; about 49% belongs to the top ten. Newly diagnosed hyperthyroidism, duration under 2 months, in patients aged 18 to 65. The sample comprised blood. The receptor was isolated from a woman aged 50 to 60 with Graves' hyperthyroidism.

The CDR3 DNA follows: TGTGCCAGCTCACGCGCCGCACAGTCAACTAATGAAAAACTGTTTTTT. Translated: CASSRAAQSTNEKLFF. The chain links TRBV18 to TRBJ1-4; D call uncertain. The V end was cut by 4 bases, the J end by 0 bases, with 12 bases between. The CDR3 sequence is 16 residues long. In germline, CDR1 is KGHSH, CDR2 LQKENI.